What follows describes a single TCR beta chain. The antigen is undetermined. Study donors comprised healthy, HIV-negative adults devoid of recent acute infection or vaccination. This CDR3 is built from 13 residues. V gave up 10 bases and J gave up 3 bases, with 13 bases separating them. Germline V gives CDR1 MDHEN, CDR2 SYDVKM. This entry belongs to a study of shared clonotypes between healthy human individuals. Looking at the study overall: Every donor yielded three CD4 naive, three CD4 memory, two CD8 naive and one CD8 memory plate. Whole-study results and caveats: Sampling included only blood; tissue repertoires likely differ. Lower generation probabilities were found for non-shared clonotypes than for those shared by all four donors.

This table comes from immunoSEQ multiplex PCR, and its TCRdb copy is limited to in-frame clones, with some not included. The data show 780,000 or so clones, with roughly two thirds seen just once and approximately 2% held by the top ten. This sequence was found in a woman aged 25 to 45 in good health. Sequencing input: memory CD4+ T cells sorted from blood. The subset: CD45RA-negative fraction. The V and J genes are TRBV28 and TRBJ1-5; D may be TRBD1 (6 bases). The DNA for the CDR3 is TGTGCCACGGTCCGGACAGTCAATCAGCCCCAGCATTTT. It codes for CATVRTVNQPQHF.